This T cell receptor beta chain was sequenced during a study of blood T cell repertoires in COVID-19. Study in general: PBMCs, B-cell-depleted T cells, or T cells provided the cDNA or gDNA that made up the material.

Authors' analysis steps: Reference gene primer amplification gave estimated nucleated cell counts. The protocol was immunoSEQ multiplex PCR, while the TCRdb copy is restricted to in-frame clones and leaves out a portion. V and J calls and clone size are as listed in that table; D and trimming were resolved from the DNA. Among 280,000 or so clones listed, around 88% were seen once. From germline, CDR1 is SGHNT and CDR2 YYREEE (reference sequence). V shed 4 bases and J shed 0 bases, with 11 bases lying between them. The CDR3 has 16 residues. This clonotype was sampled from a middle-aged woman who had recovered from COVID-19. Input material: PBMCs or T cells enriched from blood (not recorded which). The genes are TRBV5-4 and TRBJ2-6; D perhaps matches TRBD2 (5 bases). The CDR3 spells CASSPLGGSGANVLTF. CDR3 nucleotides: TGTGCCAGCAGCCCGCTCGGAGGCTCTGGGGCCAACGTCCTGACTTTC.